This T cell receptor (beta chain) is from a study of identical twins. Study-wide results and limits: There is a chance that invariant MAIT and iNKT cells partially muddied zero-insertion analyses.

This CDR3 has 13 amino acids. Trimming left V 8 bases short and J 6 bases short, with 16 bases between. CDR1 ENHRY and CDR2 SYGVKD come from the germline V gene. This clonotype was counted only a few times. Its antigen is unknown. A universal primer site arose from template switching, and cDNA bore unique molecular identifiers. Via MiXCR, TCRdb re-called the 5' RACE reads, giving one row per CDR3 protein. The repertoire holds 570,000 or so distinct CDR3 sequences, approximately 10% seen once, with more than 2.5% in the top ten. The same sample was also studied in work on yellow fever vaccine responses in identical twins.

J is TRBJ1-1 and V is TRBV10-3, with D possibly TRBD1 on 5 matching bases. Specimen: PBMCs. The TCR was taken from a woman aged 18-29 years in good health. The chain's CDR3 is CAIGGTGTSEAFF. The CDR3, as DNA: TGTGCCATCGGGGGGACGGGGACTTCTGAAGCTTTCTTT.